These T cell receptor beta chains were read from a single sample in a study of T cells in Graves' hyperthyroidism and ophthalmopathy. TCRdb reprocessed the multiplex PCR reads via MiXCR and lists one record per CDR3 protein. Seen here are 700,000 or so distinct CDR3 sequences, 15% to 20% observed once, and the top ten hold approximately 8.4%. Sequenced material: blood. The origin of the receptors is a man younger than 35 with Graves' hyperthyroidism. Both conserved end residues are part of each CDR3. A D gene is named only where the DNA matches it firmly. For some rows the clone size is stated as once, few or many, or as a class when expanded; others skip it.

V gene	D gene	clone size	J gene	CDR3 protein	CDR3 DNA
TRBV6-1	.	few	TRBJ1-5	CASSEIRRQGSNQPQHF	TGTGCCAGCAGTGAAATTCGCCGGCAGGGGAGCAATCAGCCCCAGCATTTT
TRBV7-9	TRBD1	few	TRBJ2-4	CASSPGQGENIQYF	TGTGCCAGCAGCCCGGGACAGGGCGAAAACATTCAGTACTTC
TRBV29-1	TRBD2	.	TRBJ2-2	CSVRGLAGAGELFF	TGCAGCGTCCGAGGACTAGCGGGGGCCGGGGAGCTGTTTTTT
TRBV4-1	.	many	TRBJ2-3	CASSQDRGDTQYF	TGCGCCAGCAGCCAAGATCGGGGAGATACGCAGTATTTT
TRBV20-1	TRBD2	few	TRBJ2-2	CSARLGGVRELFF	TGCAGTGCTAGACTGGGGGGGGTACGGGAGCTGTTTTTT
TRBV15	.	.	TRBJ1-6	CATSGEASYNSPLHF	TGTGCCACCAGCGGCGAGGCATCTTATAATTCACCCCTCCACTTT
TRBV12-3/TRBV12-4	TRBD1	many	TRBJ2-7	CASSTGTGFSYEQYF	TGTGCCAGCAGTACCGGGACAGGGTTCTCCTACGAGCAGTACTTC
TRBV6-1	.	.	TRBJ2-4	CASTNLAKNIQYF	TGTGCCAGCACCAACTTAGCCAAAAACATTCAGTACTTC
TRBV12-5	.	few	TRBJ1-5	CASGLGGYSNQPQHF	TGTGCTAGTGGTTTGGGGGGCTATAGCAATCAGCCCCAGCATTTT
TRBV12-3/TRBV12-4	TRBD2	many	TRBJ2-3	CASTSGTSGTLRQYF	TGTGCCAGCACCTCCGGGACTAGCGGGACCCTAAGGCAGTATTTT
TRBV7-2	.	.	TRBJ1-3	CASSPRSYKGISSGNTIYF	TGTGCCAGCAGCCCTAGGTCCTATAAGGGGATCAGCTCTGGAAACACCATATATTTT
TRBV6-1	.	many	TRBJ1-1	CASSSTRPDIGAEAFF	TGTGCCAGCAGTTCCACACGACCGGACATTGGGGCTGAAGCTTTCTTT
TRBV3-1	TRBD2	many	TRBJ2-7	CASSQDLLAGYYYEQYF	TGTGCCAGCAGCCAAGATCTACTAGCGGGGTACTACTACGAGCAGTACTTC
TRBV7-9	.	.	TRBJ1-5	CASSEDLDRGQPQHF	TGTGCCAGCAGCGAAGACCTCGACCGGGGTCAGCCCCAGCATTTT
TRBV18	.	.	TRBJ2-1	CASSPGITNEQFF	TGTGCCAGCTCACCGGGCATCACCAATGAGCAGTTCTTC
TRBV7-9	.	.	TRBJ2-5	CASSLNTLGETQYF	TGTGCCAGCAGCTTAAATACGCTCGGCGAGACCCAGTACTTC
TRBV28	.	few	TRBJ1-2	CASSFGISFGAPTVQANYGYTF	TGTGCCAGCAGTTTCGGAATTAGTTTCGGGGCCCCTACAGTGCAAGCTAACTATGGCTACACCTTC
TRBV28	TRBD1	many	TRBJ2-7	CASSPRQGPYEQYF	TGTGCCAGCAGTCCTAGACAGGGACCCTACGAGCAGTACTTC
TRBV10-3	TRBD1	few	TRBJ1-6	CAIKGTGSSPLHF	TGTGCCATCAAGGGGACAGGGTCTTCACCCCTCCACTTT
TRBV28	TRBD2	many	TRBJ2-1	CASKGREGYNEQFF	TGTGCCAGCAAAGGGCGGGAGGGATACAATGAGCAGTTCTTC
TRBV2	TRBD1	many	TRBJ2-7	CASSASGTVRNEQYF	TGTGCCAGCAGTGCGTCCGGGACAGTGAGGAACGAGCAGTACTTC
TRBV27	.	many	TRBJ2-7	CASSLKGGASYEQYF	TGTGCCAGCAGTTTAAAGGGCGGAGCTTCCTACGAGCAGTACTTC
TRBV6-1	TRBD1	many	TRBJ2-7	CASSRQGGPYEQYF	TGTGCCAGCAGTAGACAGGGCGGCCCCTACGAGCAGTACTTC
TRBV9	TRBD2	few	TRBJ2-7	CASSAGGSGEVYEQYF	TGTGCCAGCAGCGCCGGCGGGAGCGGGGAGGTCTACGAGCAGTACTTC
TRBV2	.	many	TRBJ2-5	CASGERTAQETQYF	TGTGCCAGCGGCGAGCGGACAGCACAAGAGACCCAGTACTTC
TRBV4-1	TRBD2	few	TRBJ2-3	CASSSSGKDTQYF	TGCGCCAGCAGCTCGAGCGGGAAGGATACGCAGTATTTT
TRBV7-9	TRBD2	few	TRBJ2-1	CASSTPVGGNNEQFF	TGTGCCAGCAGCACACCCGTCGGGGGGAACAATGAGCAGTTCTTC
TRBV20-1	.	few	TRBJ2-7	CSATDGISYEQYF	TGCAGTGCAACCGACGGGATATCCTACGAGCAGTACTTC
TRBV12-5	TRBD1	many	TRBJ2-1	CASGPLTGDDYNEQFF	TGTGCTAGTGGCCCTCTGACAGGGGATGACTACAATGAGCAGTTCTTC
TRBV5-5	.	.	TRBJ1-6	CASTTSGTQYNSPLHF	TGTGCCAGCACCACTTCCGGGACGCAGTATAATTCACCCCTCCACTTT
TRBV12-3/TRBV12-4	.	many	TRBJ1-5	CASSSRPWSQPQHF	TGTGCCAGCAGTTCACGCCCCTGGTCTCAGCCCCAGCATTTT
TRBV12-3/TRBV12-4	.	.	TRBJ2-3	CASSLRTQYF	TGTGCCAGCAGTTTAAGGACGCAGTATTTT
TRBV28	.	few	TRBJ2-2	CAILRVTGELFF	TGTGCCATCCTTCGGGTAACCGGGGAGCTGTTTTTT
TRBV20-1	TRBD1	.	TRBJ1-5	CSAVTGGRQPQHF	TGCAGTGCTGTAACAGGGGGCAGGCAGCCCCAGCATTTT
TRBV28	TRBD2	.	TRBJ2-2	CASSLIGSGANTGELFF	TGTGCCAGCAGTTTAATCGGTAGCGGGGCTAACACCGGGGAGCTGTTTTTT
TRBV3-1	.	many	TRBJ2-7	CASSQTGVSYEQYF	TGTGCCAGCAGCCAAACAGGTGTTTCCTACGAGCAGTACTTC
TRBV25-1	.	.	TRBJ2-3	CASSESPGDTQYF	TGTGCCAGCAGTGAATCCCCGGGAGATACGCAGTATTTT
TRBV10-3	TRBD2	.	TRBJ2-7	CAISGSGDSYEQYF	TGTGCCATCAGTGGTAGCGGGGACTCCTACGAGCAGTACTTC
TRBV6-5	TRBD1	.	TRBJ1-2	CASSLSYRGDYGYTF	TGTGCCAGCAGTTTGTCCTACAGGGGTGACTATGGCTACACCTTC
TRBV29-1	.	many	TRBJ2-3	CSVGQNVGTDTQYF	TGCAGCGTTGGGCAGAACGTCGGCACAGATACGCAGTATTTT
TRBV6-1	TRBD1	many	TRBJ1-5	CASSADRGVQPQHF	TGTGCCAGCAGCGCCGACAGGGGAGTCCAGCCCCAGCATTTT
TRBV28	.	few	TRBJ2-7	CASTGRAGYEQYF	TGTGCCAGCACCGGCAGGGCTGGCTACGAGCAGTACTTC
TRBV30	TRBD1	few	TRBJ2-5	CAWSPGTAETQYF	TGTGCCTGGAGTCCCGGGACAGCCGAGACCCAGTACTTC
TRBV5-1	TRBD1	many	TRBJ2-7	CASSSSPGQYEQYF	TGCGCCAGCAGCTCGTCGCCGGGACAGTACGAGCAGTACTTC
TRBV24-1	TRBD1	few	TRBJ2-5	CATSRGFKETQYF	TGTGCCACCAGCAGGGGGTTTAAAGAGACCCAGTACTTC
TRBV20-1	TRBD2	many	TRBJ2-1	CSAKGLAGGRSSYNEQFF	TGCAGTGCAAAGGGACTAGCGGGAGGCCGTAGCTCCTACAATGAGCAGTTCTTC
TRBV19	.	.	TRBJ1-4	CAGHWGRSWGEKLFF	TGTGCCGGCCATTGGGGCCGCTCATGGGGTGAAAAACTGTTTTTT
TRBV27	TRBD1	few	TRBJ1-1	CASSLIGAGGNAFF	TGTGCCAGCAGTTTAATCGGGGCAGGGGGCAATGCTTTCTTT
TRBV6-1	TRBD1	many	TRBJ2-7	CASQETGASYEQYF	TGTGCCAGCCAAGAGACAGGGGCGTCCTACGAGCAGTACTTC
TRBV11-2	.	.	TRBJ1-1	CASSVPGGEATEAFF	TGTGCCAGCAGCGTACCGGGAGGGGAAGCCACTGAAGCTTTCTTT
TRBV24-1	.	few	TRBJ2-1	CATSDLLGYNEQFF	TGTGCCACCAGTGATTTGTTGGGTTATAATGAGCAGTTCTTC
TRBV28	.	.	TRBJ1-3	CASSLSGQKSGNTIYF	TGTGCCAGCAGTTTATCCGGGCAAAAGTCTGGAAACACCATATATTTT
TRBV5-1	TRBD2	many	TRBJ2-3	CASSPPGVAGVDTQYF	TGCGCCAGCAGCCCTCCCGGGGTAGCGGGAGTGGATACGCAGTATTTT
TRBV12-3/TRBV12-4	.	many	TRBJ1-5	CASSPNRKGNQPQHF	TGTGCCAGCAGCCCTAACAGAAAAGGCAATCAGCCCCAGCATTTT